Below, 3 T cell receptor beta chains from the same sample are listed, as sequenced in a study of tumor-infiltrating lymphocytes in primary liver carcinoma. Total RNA amounting to roughly 480 ng was the source from which TCR beta cDNA was made with a constant-region primer. Sequencing libraries for TCR beta derived from three nested multiplex PCR rounds that used slightly modified ARM-PCR. TRBV1-TRBV30 forward primers paired with a C-beta reverse primer were used in the first two PCR rounds, which ran about 11 cycles each. Each CDR3 protein is one row after TCRdb ran MiXCR on the multiplex PCR reads. Of some 180,000 distinct CDR3 sequences listed, 50% to 75% are singletons. In addition to blood RNA drawn from unsorted whole blood, germline DNA was extracted. The sequencing sample was made of peripheral blood. The origin of the receptors is a man between 40 and 49 years old with primary liver carcinoma and hepatitis B virus infection.

To note about this clonotype: A much more abundant neighbour one base away suggests this may be a read error. The genes are TRBV4-1 and TRBJ2-1; D unclear. Germline assignment: CDR1 MGHRA and CDR2 YSYEKL. The CDR3 has 12 residues. This chain's CDR3 is CASSQGGVSPLF. The CDR3 coding sequence is TGCGCCAGCAGCCAAGGAGGAGTGTCTCCGCTCTTC.

This rearrangement joins TRBV11-2 to TRBJ2-7; 8 positions agree with TRBD2. CDR3 length: 14 residues. With 3 bases clipped from V and 0 bases from J, the junction kept 1 base outside the gene matches. In germline, CDR1 is SGHAT, CDR2 FQNNGV. In DNA form, the CDR3 reads TGTGCCAGCAGCTTTAGCGGGAACTCCTACGAGCAGTACTTC. This codes for CASSFSGNSYEQYF. Full variable domain (missing parts from reference TRBV11-2 and TRBJ2-7): EAGVAQSPRYKIIEKRQSVAFWCNPISGHATLYWYQQILGQGPKLLIQFQNNGVVDDSQLPKDRFSAERLKGVDSTLKIQPAKLEDSAVYLCASSFSGNSYEQYFGPGTRLTVT.

Note on this clonotype: This may arise from a read error, as a much more abundant clone is one base away. The CDR3 sequence: CASSYHRDSTYEQYF. The CDR3 nucleotides are TGTGCCAGCAGTTATCACCGGGACAGCACCTACGAGCAGTACTTC. The chain recombines TRBV6-6 with TRBJ2-7; 7 bases fit TRBD1. This CDR3 spans 15 amino acids. Trimming took 3 bases from V and 2 from J; bases not matched to a gene: 7. Germline CDR1 and CDR2: MNHNY and SVGAGI (reference sequence).